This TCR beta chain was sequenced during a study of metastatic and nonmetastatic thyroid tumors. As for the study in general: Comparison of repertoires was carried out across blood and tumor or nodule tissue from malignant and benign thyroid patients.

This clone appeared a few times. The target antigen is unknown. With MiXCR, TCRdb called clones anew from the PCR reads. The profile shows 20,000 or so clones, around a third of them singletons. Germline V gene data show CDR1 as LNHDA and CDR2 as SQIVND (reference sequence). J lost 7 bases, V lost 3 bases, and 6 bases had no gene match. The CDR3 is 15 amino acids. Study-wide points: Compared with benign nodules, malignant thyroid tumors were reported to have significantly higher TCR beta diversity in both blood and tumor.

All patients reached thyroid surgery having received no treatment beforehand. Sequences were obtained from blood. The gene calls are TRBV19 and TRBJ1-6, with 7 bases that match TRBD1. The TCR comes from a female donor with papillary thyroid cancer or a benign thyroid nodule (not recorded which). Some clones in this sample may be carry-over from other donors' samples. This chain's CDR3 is CASSITGAGNSPLHF. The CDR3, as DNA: TGTGCCAGTAGTATCACAGGGGCGGGGAATTCACCCCTCCACTTT.